The 18 T cell receptor beta chains presented below share a single source sample, sequenced in a study of T-cell memory formation after mild COVID-19. MiXCR, run by TCRdb on the 5' RACE reads, gives a single entry per CDR3 protein. This table holds approximately 440,000 distinct CDR3 sequences, 20% found once. Sequencing used PBMCs or a T cell subset sorted from them (not recorded which). Every receptor here comes from an adult woman who had mild COVID-19 (a few samples of this study predate the infection). Cell type and time point are not known.

Only one count was recorded for this clonotype. The genes are TRBV19 and TRBJ1-1, with 7 bases lining up with TRBD1. The CDR3 contains 13 residues. With 7 bases clipped from V and 4 bases from J, the junction kept 6 bases outside the gene matches. The germline CDR1 and CDR2 sequences are LNHDA and SQIVND (reference sequence). CDR3 protein: CASNRGQGTEAFF. Written as DNA, the CDR3 is TGTGCCAGTAACAGGGGTCAGGGCACTGAAGCTTTCTTT.

The V and J genes are TRBV7-9 and TRBJ1-1, with 7 bases aligning to TRBD1. V trimming: 7 bases; J trimming: 5 bases; junction bases outside the gene matches: 4. Germline values: CDR1 SEHNR, CDR2 FQNEAQ (reference sequence). This CDR3 has 12 amino acids. The CDR3 sequence: CASTPQGTEAFF. DNA for the CDR3: TGTGCCAGCACCCCACAGGGGACTGAAGCTTTCTTT.

A few counts support this clonotype. The V and J genes are TRBV20-1 and TRBJ2-2; 9 nucleotides match TRBD1. The CDR3 is 17 residues long. The germline V gene encodes CDR1 DFQATT and CDR2 SNEGSKA (reference sequence). V lost 0 bases and J lost 6; bases outside the gene matches: 11. The CDR3 reads CSAREWGQGLVSGELFF. DNA of the CDR3: TGCAGTGCTAGAGAGTGGGGACAGGGCCTTGTATCCGGGGAGCTGTTTTTT.

The CDR3, as DNA: TGTGCCAGCTCATCCCTACAGGGGGCGCATGGCTACACCTTC. It yields the protein CASSSLQGAHGYTF. This chain uses TRBV18 with TRBJ1-2, with 9 bases that match TRBD1. The CDR3 runs 14 residues. Germline trimming cut 5 bases from V and 6 bases from J; bases unmatched to any gene: 7. Looked up from germline, CDR1 is KGHSH and CDR2 is LQKENI.

The rearrangement uses TRBV29-1 and TRBJ2-7, with 16 bases identical to TRBD2. The J segment lost 0 bases and the V segment lost 1 base, leaving 6 bases of the junction unmatched. This CDR3 region has 18 residues. Per the germline V gene, CDR1 is SQVTM and CDR2 is ANQGSEA. The CDR3 DNA follows: TGCAGCGTTGAAGCCCCGGGACTAGCGGGGGGGCTCTCCTACGAGCAGTACTTC. Its translation: CSVEAPGLAGGLSYEQYF.

The V gene is TRBV30, the J gene TRBJ1-2, with a possible D match to TRBD1 (6 bases). The ends were cut back, 2 bases at V and 4 bases at J, with 14 bases in the middle. The CDR3 totals 14 residues. Germline lookup yields CDR1 GTSNPN and CDR2 SVGIG (reference sequence). The DNA of the CDR3 is TGTGCCTGGAGTCCTTTGGGGGGGCTCTATGGCTACACCTTC. Protein product: CAWSPLGGLYGYTF.

This chain uses TRBV2 with TRBJ1-4; D is unclear. V was shortened by 2 bases and J by 0 bases, with 7 bases between the two germline ends. CDR1 and CDR2 from the germline V gene are SNHLY and FYNNEI. CDR3 length: 15 residues. As DNA, the CDR3 is TGTGCCAGCAGTGAATGGATTGCAACTAATGAAAAACTGTTTTTT. Encoded protein: CASSEWIATNEKLFF.

The V call is TRBV7-9, the J call TRBJ2-7, with D maybe TRBD1 (6 bases). This CDR3 has 16 amino acids. Germline V gene sequence: CDR1 SEHNR, CDR2 FQNEAQ (reference sequence). The V end was cut by 5 bases, the J end by 0 bases, with 17 bases between. CDR3 sequence reads: CASSVPRDNYSYEQYF. In nucleotides, the CDR3 is TGTGCCAGCAGCGTTCCCAGGGACAACTACTCCTACGAGCAGTACTTC.

CDR3 in amino acids: CSVVGHMNTEAFF. The CDR3, as DNA: TGCAGCGTTGTGGGGCATATGAACACTGAAGCTTTCTTT. The V and J genes are TRBV29-1 and TRBJ1-1, with D perhaps matching TRBD1 (5 bases). V was trimmed by 4 bases and J by 0 bases, leaving 9 bases between them. CDR1 is SQVTM and CDR2 is ANQGSEA in the germline V gene. The CDR3 is 13 amino acids. Looking up the rest from reference TRBV29-1 and TRBJ1-1 gives the full variable domain: SAVISQKPSRDICQRGTSLTIQCQVDSQVTMMFWYRQQPGQSLTLIATANQGSEATYESGFVIDKFPISRPNLTFSTLTVSNMSPEDSSIYLCSVVGHMNTEAFFGQGTRLTVV.

This clonotype is judged medium-sized (0.01 to 0.1%). The rearrangement links TRBV4-2 to TRBJ2-1; TRBD1 might be the D (7 bases). CDR3 length: 14 residues. The germline CDR1 and CDR2 sequences are LGHNA and YNFKEQ. V was pared by 6 bases and J by 8 bases, with 17 bases between. CDR3 residues: CASSLAQGGDEQFF. The CDR3, as DNA: TGTGCCAGCAGTCTCGCCCAGGGGGGCGATGAGCAGTTCTTC.

This clonotype was seen only a few times. The chain recombines TRBV2 with TRBJ2-7; 8 bases fit TRBD1. Germline CDR1 reads SNHLY; CDR2 reads FYNNEI. The CDR3 consists of 14 residues. The V and J ends lost 10 bases and 7 bases, in that order; junction bases with no gene match: 15. The CDR3 region is CANKAWQGAREQYF. Here the CDR3 DNA reads TGTGCCAACAAGGCCTGGCAGGGGGCGCGGGAGCAGTACTTC.

The chain links TRBV27 to TRBJ2-7, with D possibly being TRBD2 (6 bases). Trimming took 4 bases from V and 0 from J, leaving 10 bases between them. This CDR3 spans 14 amino acids. Germline V lookup: CDR1 MNHEY, CDR2 SMNVEV (reference sequence). CDR3 DNA: TGTGCCAGCAGTTCGCCTAGCGCCTCCTACGAGCAGTACTTC. Protein product: CASSSPSASYEQYF.

There are a few counts of this clonotype. The V gene is TRBV6-5, the J gene TRBJ2-1, with TRBD2 identical over 9 bases. The CDR3 is 14 amino acids. V lost 5 bases and J lost 8; bases outside the gene matches: 7. The germline V gene has CDR1 MNHEY and CDR2 SVGAGI. The CDR3 DNA reads as TGTGCCAGCAGTCTTAGCGGGAGTGGCGATGAGCAGTTCTTC. It is translated as CASSLSGSGDEQFF.

This clonotype was seen a few times. The chain joins TRBV7-6 to TRBJ1-1; perhaps TRBD1 as D (5 bases). Trimming stripped 1 base from V and 0 bases from J, with 18 bases between. CDR1 is SGHVS, CDR2 FNYEAQ, per germline. The CDR3 runs 18 residues. The CDR3 DNA reads as TGTGCCAGCAGCTTAGGAGGGTCAAGGGGTAGAATGAACACTGAAGCTTTCTTT. Its protein is CASSLGGSRGRMNTEAFF.

The CDR3 here is CASSPLITGELFF. The CDR3 nucleotides are TGCGCCAGCAGCCCCCTTATCACCGGGGAGCTGTTTTTT. This chain joins TRBV4-1 and TRBJ2-2, with D unclear. Looked up from germline, CDR1 is MGHRA and CDR2 is YSYEKL. V shed 4 bases and J shed 4 bases, with 7 bases lying between them. The CDR3 runs to 13 residues.

J is TRBJ2-2 and V is TRBV19, with D possibly being TRBD1 (6 bases). The CDR3 runs to 15 residues. Trimming took off 9 bases at V and 6 bases at J, with 20 bases between the two ends. From germline, CDR1 is LNHDA and CDR2 SQIVND (reference sequence). The chain's CDR3 is CASRNQGSSAGELFF. In nucleotides, the CDR3 is TGTGCCAGCCGAAACCAGGGGTCTTCCGCCGGGGAGCTGTTTTTT.

V and J are TRBV6-1 and TRBJ1-5; D call uncertain. Between the trimmed V and J ends, which lost 2 bases and 0 bases, there was a span of 11 bases. The germline V gene has CDR1 MNHNS and CDR2 SASEGT. CDR3 size: 16 residues. CDR3 DNA: TGTGCCAGCAGTGAACGGGCCTATACTAGCAATCAGCCCCAGCATTTT. This translates into CASSERAYTSNQPQHF.

This chain uses TRBV6-6 with TRBJ2-2; the match to TRBD2 covers 11 bases. Per the germline V gene, CDR1 is MNHNY and CDR2 is SVGAGI (reference sequence). The ends lost 2 bases at V and 4 bases at J; junction bases unmatched: 3. The length of the CDR3 is 16 residues. This CDR3 reads CASSYTGTSGTGELFF. The CDR3 bases are TGTGCCAGCAGTTACACCGGGACTAGCGGCACCGGGGAGCTGTTTTTT.